Following are 13 T cell receptor beta chains from one sample sequenced in a study of cytomegalovirus exposure and HLA in healthy donors. PCR amplification relied on 60 Vbeta primers (plus 13 Jbeta primers). TCRdb's copy holds only in-frame clones and misses some; the assay was immunoSEQ multiplex PCR. The sample records 63,000 or so clones, around 74% being singletons. Source material: PBMCs. All receptors come from a woman in her 30s in good health and CMV-seropositive.

The count of this clone is one. The V gene is TRBV6-5, the J gene TRBJ2-2, with D perhaps TRBD2 (6 bases). V lost 2 bases, J lost 5 bases, and 6 bases lay in between. The CDR3 runs to 13 residues. Germline lookup yields CDR1 MNHEY and CDR2 SVGAGI. The DNA of the CDR3 is TGTGCCAGCAGTTACGGGGGGACCGGGGAGCTGTTTTTT. It encodes CASSYGGTGELFF.

In this sample, this clone turned up a few times. The chain uses TRBV28 and TRBJ2-7; 10 nucleotides line up with TRBD2. The CDR3 is 16 amino acids. V shed 6 bases and J 3 bases; nucleotides not matched to a gene: 11. From germline, CDR1 is MDHEN and CDR2 SYDVKM. Here the CDR3 reads CASSSIIGLAVYEQYF. The DNA of the CDR3 is TGTGCCAGCAGCTCCATAATAGGACTAGCGGTCTACGAGCAGTACTTC.

V and J are TRBV4-3 and TRBJ2-1; the match to TRBD2 covers 9 bases. The ends lost 0 bases at V and 6 bases at J; junction bases unmatched: 9. The germline CDR1 and CDR2 sequences are LGHNA and YSLEER. CDR3 length equals 17 residues. The CDR3 nucleotides read TGCGCCAGCAGCCAAGATTCAACGGGACTAGCAGCCAATGAGCAGTTCTTC. Translation: CASSQDSTGLAANEQFF.

This clone was seen a few times. V and J are TRBV5-1 and TRBJ2-7; TRBD2 matches at 10 bases. CDR3 length: 15 amino acids. V gave up 1 base and J gave up 0 bases; unmatched junction bases: 1. CDR1 and CDR2 from the germline V gene are SGHRS and YFSETQ. CDR3 in amino acids: CASSLWTSGSYEQYF. The CDR3 nucleotides read TGCGCCAGCAGCTTGTGGACTAGCGGCTCCTACGAGCAGTACTTC.

This clone was counted once. The rearrangement links TRBV7-8 to TRBJ2-4; 10 positions match TRBD1. Germline CDR1 is SGHVS and CDR2 is FQNEAQ. The CDR3 sequence is 15 residues long. V dropped 5 bases and J dropped 8; count of bases not matched to a gene: 9. The CDR3 here is CASSPPRTGGDIQYF. CDR3 coding DNA: TGTGCCAGCAGCCCCCCAAGGACAGGGGGAGACATTCAGTACTTC.

V is TRBV5-4 and J is TRBJ2-5, with a tentative D call TRBD1 (6 bases). Trimming took 0 bases from V and 4 from J, leaving 13 bases between them. CDR1 is SGHNT, CDR2 YYREEE, per germline (reference sequence). There are 15 residues in the CDR3. The CDR3 loop is CASSLAQGGGETQYF. For the CDR3, the DNA is TGTGCCAGCAGCTTGGCACAGGGTGGGGGAGAGACCCAGTACTTC.

The CDR3: CASVLAGPSTDTQYF. CDR3 bases: TGTGCCAGCGTCCTCGCGGGACCCTCCACAGATACGCAGTATTTT. This chain links TRBV7-9 with TRBJ2-3; maybe TRBD2 (6 bases). V was clipped by 8 bases and J by 2 bases, with 17 bases between them. The CDR3 totals 15 residues. CDR1 is SEHNR and CDR2 is FQNEAQ in the germline V gene (reference sequence).

The V gene is TRBV5-1, the J gene TRBJ2-7; D gene ambiguous. In germline, CDR1 is SGHRS, CDR2 YFSETQ. Between the trimmed V and J ends, which lost 0 bases and 0 bases, there was a span of 7 bases. The CDR3 consists of 14 residues. CDR3 residues: CASSLDTGSYEQYF. Written as DNA, the CDR3 is TGCGCCAGCAGCTTGGATACTGGCTCCTACGAGCAGTACTTC.

The chain joins TRBV6-1 to TRBJ2-5; TRBD1 aligns across 9 bases. This CDR3 is 15 amino acids long. The J segment lost 3 bases and the V segment lost 2 bases, leaving 4 bases of the junction unmatched. From germline, CDR1 is MNHNS and CDR2 SASEGT. The CDR3 region has the DNA TGTGCCAGCAGTGAACCGGGACAGGGTAAAGAGACCCAGTACTTC. Protein product: CASSEPGQGKETQYF.

The chain joins TRBV28 to TRBJ1-1; D not resolved. The CDR3 has 15 residues. Germline assignment: CDR1 MDHEN and CDR2 SYDVKM. V was trimmed by 2 bases and J by 1 base, leaving 11 bases between them. The CDR3 DNA reads TGTGCCAGCAGTTTACAGGCCGTCCAGAACACTGAAGCTTTCTTT. This codes for CASSLQAVQNTEAFF.

V usage is TRBV9 and J usage is TRBJ1-3, with a possible D match to TRBD1 (5 bases). The CDR3 is 18 amino acids. V was trimmed by 0 bases and J by 0 bases, leaving 16 bases between them. Germline lookup yields CDR1 SGDLS and CDR2 YYNGEE. CDR3 in DNA: TGTGCCAGCAGCGTAGGGTTAGGGCGGACATACTCTGGAAACACCATATATTTT. It translates to CASSVGLGRTYSGNTIYF.

The V call is TRBV28, the J call TRBJ2-7, with 13 bases lining up with TRBD2. Germline V gives CDR1 MDHEN, CDR2 SYDVKM. V trimming: 5 bases; J trimming: 2 bases; junction bases outside the gene matches: 12. This CDR3 is 18 amino acids long. CDR3 coding DNA: TGTGCCAGCAGTCGGAAAACACTAGCGGGAGGGGGGACCTACGAGCAGTACTTC. Translation gives CASSRKTLAGGGTYEQYF. The whole variable domain, remainder taken from reference TRBV28 and TRBJ2-7, is DVKVTQSSRYLVKRTGEKVFLECVQDMDHENMFWYRQDPGLGLRLIYFSYDVKMKEKGDIPEGYSVSREKKERFSLILESASTNQTSMYLCASSRKTLAGGGTYEQYFGPGTRLTVT.

This clone was observed a handful of times. The chain uses TRBV11-2 and TRBJ1-2, with 7 bases lining up with TRBD1. V dropped 1 base and J dropped 7; count of bases not matched to a gene: 3. The CDR3 runs 13 residues. The germline gives CDR1 SGHAT, CDR2 FQNNGV. CDR3 amino acids: CASSLGQGLGYTF. The DNA of the CDR3 is TGTGCCAGCAGCTTAGGACAGGGCCTTGGCTACACCTTC.